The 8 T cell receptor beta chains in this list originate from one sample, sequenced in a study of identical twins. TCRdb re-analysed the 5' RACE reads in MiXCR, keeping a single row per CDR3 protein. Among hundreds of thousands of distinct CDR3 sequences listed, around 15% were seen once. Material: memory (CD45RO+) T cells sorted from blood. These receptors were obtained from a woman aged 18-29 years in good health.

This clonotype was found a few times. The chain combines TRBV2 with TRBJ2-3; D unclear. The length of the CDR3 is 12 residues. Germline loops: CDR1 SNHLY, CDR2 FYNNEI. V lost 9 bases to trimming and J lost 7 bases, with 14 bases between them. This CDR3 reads CASLGPAHTQYF. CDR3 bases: TGTGCCAGTTTGGGCCCGGCCCATACGCAGTATTTT.

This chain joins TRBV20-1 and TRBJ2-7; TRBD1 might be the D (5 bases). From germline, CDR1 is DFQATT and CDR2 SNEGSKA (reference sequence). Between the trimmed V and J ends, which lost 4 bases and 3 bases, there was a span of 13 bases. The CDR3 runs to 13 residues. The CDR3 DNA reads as TGCAGTGCTAAGGGCAGGGTCATCTACGAGCAGTACTTC. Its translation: CSAKGRVIYEQYF.

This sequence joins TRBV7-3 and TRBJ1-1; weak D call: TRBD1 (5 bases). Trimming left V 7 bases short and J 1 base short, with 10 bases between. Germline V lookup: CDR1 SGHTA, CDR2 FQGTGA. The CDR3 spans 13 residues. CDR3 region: CASTGGGNTEAFF. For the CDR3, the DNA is TGTGCCAGCACTGGGGGAGGGAACACTGAAGCTTTCTTT.

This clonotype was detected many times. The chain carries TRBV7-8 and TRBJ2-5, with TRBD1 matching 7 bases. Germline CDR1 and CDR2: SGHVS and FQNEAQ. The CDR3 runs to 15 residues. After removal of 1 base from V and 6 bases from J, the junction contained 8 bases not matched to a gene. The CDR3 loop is CASSLDTGARQTQYF. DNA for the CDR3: TGTGCCAGCAGCTTAGATACAGGGGCGAGGCAGACCCAGTACTTC.

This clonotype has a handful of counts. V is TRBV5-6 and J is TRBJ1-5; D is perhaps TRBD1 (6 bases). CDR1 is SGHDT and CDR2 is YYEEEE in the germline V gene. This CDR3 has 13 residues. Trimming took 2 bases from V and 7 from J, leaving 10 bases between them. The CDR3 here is CASSFQGSQPQHF. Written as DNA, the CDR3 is TGTGCCAGCAGCTTCCAGGGGTCCCAGCCCCAGCATTTT. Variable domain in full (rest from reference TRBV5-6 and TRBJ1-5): DAGVTQSPTHLIKTRGQQVTLRCSPKSGHDTVSWYQQALGQGPQFIFQYYEEEERQRGNFPDRFSGHQFPNYSSELNVNALLLGDSALYLCASSFQGSQPQHFGDGTRLSIL.

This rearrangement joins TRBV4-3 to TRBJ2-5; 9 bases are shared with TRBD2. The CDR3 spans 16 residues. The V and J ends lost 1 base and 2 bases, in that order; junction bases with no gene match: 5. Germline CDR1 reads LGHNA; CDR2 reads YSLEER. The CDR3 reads CASSQVGTSGQETQYF. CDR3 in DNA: TGCGCCAGCAGCCAAGTAGGAACTAGCGGGCAAGAGACCCAGTACTTC.

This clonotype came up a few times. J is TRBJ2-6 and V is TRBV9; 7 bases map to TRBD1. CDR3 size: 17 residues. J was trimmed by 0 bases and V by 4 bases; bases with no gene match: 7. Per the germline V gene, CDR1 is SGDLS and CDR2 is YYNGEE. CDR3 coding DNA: TGTGCCAGCAGCCCCGGACAGGAGAGCTCTGGGGCCAACGTCCTGACTTTC. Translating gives CASSPGQESSGANVLTF.

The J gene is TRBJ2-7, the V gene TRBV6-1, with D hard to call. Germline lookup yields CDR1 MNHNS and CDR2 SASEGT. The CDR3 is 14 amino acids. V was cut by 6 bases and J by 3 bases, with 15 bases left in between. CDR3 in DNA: TGTGCCAGCAGCAACGGGCAGGCTCACTACGAGCAGTACTTC. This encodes CASSNGQAHYEQYF.